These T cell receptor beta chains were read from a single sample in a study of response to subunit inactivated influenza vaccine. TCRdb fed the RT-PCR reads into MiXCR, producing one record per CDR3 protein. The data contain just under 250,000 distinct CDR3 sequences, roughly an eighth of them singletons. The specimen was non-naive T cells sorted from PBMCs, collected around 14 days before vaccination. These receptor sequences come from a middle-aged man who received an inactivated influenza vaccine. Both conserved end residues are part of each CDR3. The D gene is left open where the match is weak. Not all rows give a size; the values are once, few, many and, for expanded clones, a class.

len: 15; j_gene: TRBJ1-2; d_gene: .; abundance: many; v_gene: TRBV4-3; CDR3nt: TGCGCCAGCAGCCAAGACAGGGCTCCATTTTATGGCTACACCTTC; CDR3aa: CASSQDRAPFYGYTF
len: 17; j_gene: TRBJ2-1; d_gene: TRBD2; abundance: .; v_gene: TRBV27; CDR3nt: TGTGCCAGCAGTCCCGAACCTAGCGGCCTTACCTACAATGAGCAGTTCTTC; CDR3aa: CASSPEPSGLTYNEQFF
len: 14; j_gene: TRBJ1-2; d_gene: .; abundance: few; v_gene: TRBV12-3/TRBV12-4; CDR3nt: TGTGCCAGCAGTTTAGACAGGAATAACTATGGCTACACCTTC; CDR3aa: CASSLDRNNYGYTF
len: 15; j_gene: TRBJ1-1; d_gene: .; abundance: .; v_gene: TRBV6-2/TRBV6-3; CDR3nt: TGTGCCACCAAAACTGGGCTTGAGGTGAACACTGAAGCTTTCTTT; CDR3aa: CATKTGLEVNTEAFF
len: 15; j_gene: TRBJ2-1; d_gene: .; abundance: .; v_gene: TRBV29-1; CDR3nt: TGCAGCGTCTCACCCCCGGGGTTTACCTACAATGAGCAGTTCTTC; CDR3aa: CSVSPPGFTYNEQFF
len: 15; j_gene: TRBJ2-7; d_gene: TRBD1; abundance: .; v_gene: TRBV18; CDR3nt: TGTGCCAGCTCACCACAACAGGGGGCGGGGTACGAGCAGTACTTC; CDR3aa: CASSPQQGAGYEQYF
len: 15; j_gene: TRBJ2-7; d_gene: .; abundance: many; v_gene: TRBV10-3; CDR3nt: TGTGCCATCCTCGCCGAGAGCGGGTTTCCCTACGAGCAGTACTTC; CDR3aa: CAILAESGFPYEQYF
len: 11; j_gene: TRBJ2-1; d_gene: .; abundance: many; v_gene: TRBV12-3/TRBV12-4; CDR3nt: TGTGCCAGCAGCCCAAGAGATGAGCAGTTCTTC; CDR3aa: CASSPRDEQFF
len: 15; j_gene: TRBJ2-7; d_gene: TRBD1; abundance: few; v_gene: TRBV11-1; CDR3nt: TGTGCCAGCAGCGCTTCCGGGACAGGGGGCTACGAGCAGTACTTC; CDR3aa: CASSASGTGGYEQYF
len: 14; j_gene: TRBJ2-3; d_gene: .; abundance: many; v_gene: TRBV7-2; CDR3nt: TGTGCCAGCAGCCCTCTAGCCTACACAGATACGCAGTATTTT; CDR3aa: CASSPLAYTDTQYF
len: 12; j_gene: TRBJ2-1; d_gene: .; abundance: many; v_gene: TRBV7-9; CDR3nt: TGTGCCAGCAGCCTCAGGTCGGATGAGCAGTTCTTC; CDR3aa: CASSLRSDEQFF
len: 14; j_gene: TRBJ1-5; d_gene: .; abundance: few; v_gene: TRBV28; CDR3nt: TGTGCCAGCAGTTTAGTGGACAGAAATCAGCCCCAGCATTTT; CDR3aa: CASSLVDRNQPQHF
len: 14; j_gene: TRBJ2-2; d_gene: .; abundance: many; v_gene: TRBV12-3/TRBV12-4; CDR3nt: TGTGCCAGCAGTTTTCAGGGGCCTACCGGGGAGCTGTTTTTT; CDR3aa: CASSFQGPTGELFF
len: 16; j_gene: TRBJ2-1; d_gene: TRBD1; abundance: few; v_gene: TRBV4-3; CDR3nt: TGCGCCAGCAGCCAAGATTGGGGACAGCTATACAATGAGCAGTTCTTC; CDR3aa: CASSQDWGQLYNEQFF
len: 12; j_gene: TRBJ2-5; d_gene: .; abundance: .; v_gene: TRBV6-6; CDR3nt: TGTGCCAGCACAAGCGGCTCTGAGACCCAGTACTTC; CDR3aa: CASTSGSETQYF
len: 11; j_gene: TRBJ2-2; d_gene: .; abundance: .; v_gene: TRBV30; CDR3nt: TGTGCCCGAGGGAGGCCCGGGGAGCTGTTTTTT; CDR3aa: CARGRPGELFF
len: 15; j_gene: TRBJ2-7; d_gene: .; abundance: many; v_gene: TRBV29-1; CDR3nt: TGCAGCGTTGAATTCCAGAACAGGTTTCCCTACGAGCAGTACTTC; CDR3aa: CSVEFQNRFPYEQYF
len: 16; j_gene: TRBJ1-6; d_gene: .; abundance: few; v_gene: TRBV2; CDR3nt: TGTGCCAGCACCCGTGGACGGAGCTCCTATAATTCACCCCTCCACTTT; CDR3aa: CASTRGRSSYNSPLHF
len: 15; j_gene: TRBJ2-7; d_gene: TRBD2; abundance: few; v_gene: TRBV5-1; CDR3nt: TGCGCCAGCAGTTCAAGCGGGAGGTTCTCCTACGAGCAGTACTTC; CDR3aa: CASSSSGRFSYEQYF
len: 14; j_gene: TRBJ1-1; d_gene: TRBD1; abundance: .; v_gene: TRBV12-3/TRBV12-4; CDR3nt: TGTGCCAGCAGGCGGACAGGGGCGAACACTGAAGCTTTCTTT; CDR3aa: CASRRTGANTEAFF
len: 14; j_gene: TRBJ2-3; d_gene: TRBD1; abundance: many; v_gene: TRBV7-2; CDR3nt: TGTGCCAGCAGCTGGACAGGTAGCACAGATACGCAGTATTTT; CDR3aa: CASSWTGSTDTQYF
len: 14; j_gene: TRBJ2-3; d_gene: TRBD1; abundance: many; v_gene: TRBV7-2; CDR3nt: TGTGCCAGCAGCATGATACAGGGGGCAGATACGCAGTATTTT; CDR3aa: CASSMIQGADTQYF
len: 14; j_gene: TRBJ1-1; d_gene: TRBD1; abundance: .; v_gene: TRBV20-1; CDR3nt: TGCAGCACTGGGACAGGGAGAGTCGGGACTGAAGCTTTCTTT; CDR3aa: CSTGTGRVGTEAFF
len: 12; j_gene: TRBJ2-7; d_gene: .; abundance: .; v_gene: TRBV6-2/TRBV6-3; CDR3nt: TGTGCCAGCAGAAAGATCGGGGCCGAGCAGTACTTC; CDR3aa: CASRKIGAEQYF
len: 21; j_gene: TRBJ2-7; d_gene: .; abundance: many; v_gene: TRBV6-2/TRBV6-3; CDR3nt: .; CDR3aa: CASSSGLAGLKGEQYFGEQYF
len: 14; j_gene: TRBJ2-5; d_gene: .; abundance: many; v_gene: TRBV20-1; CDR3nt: TGCAGTGCTAGAGACTTCAGCCCGCTAGAGACCCAGTACTTC; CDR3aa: CSARDFSPLETQYF
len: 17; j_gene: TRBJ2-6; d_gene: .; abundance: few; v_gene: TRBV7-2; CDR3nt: TGTGCCAGCAGCTTACACCCACAGGGCTCTGGGGCCAACGTCCTGACTTTC; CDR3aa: CASSLHPQGSGANVLTF
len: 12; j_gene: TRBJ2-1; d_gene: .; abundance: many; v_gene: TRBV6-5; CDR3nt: TGTGCCAGCAGCCGAAGGGGGAGTGAGCAGTTCTTC; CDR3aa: CASSRRGSEQFF
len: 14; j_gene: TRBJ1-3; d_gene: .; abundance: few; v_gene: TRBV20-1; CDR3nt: TGCAGTGCTAGAGTCCCAGGCTCTGGAAACACCATATATTTT; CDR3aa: CSARVPGSGNTIYF
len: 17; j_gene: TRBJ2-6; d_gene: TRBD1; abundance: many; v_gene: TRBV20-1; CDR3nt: TGCAGTGCTAGAGGTCGACAGGGCGACTCTGGGGCCAACGTCCTGACTTTC; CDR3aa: CSARGRQGDSGANVLTF
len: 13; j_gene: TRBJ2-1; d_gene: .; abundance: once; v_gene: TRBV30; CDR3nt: TGTGCCTGGAGCGCTACTAGTATCCATGAGCAGTTCTTC; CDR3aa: CAWSATSIHEQFF
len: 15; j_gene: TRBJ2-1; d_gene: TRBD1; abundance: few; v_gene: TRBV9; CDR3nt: TGTGCCAGCAGCGTAGAAGACAGGGGGGCCGATGAGCAGTTCTTC; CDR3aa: CASSVEDRGADEQFF
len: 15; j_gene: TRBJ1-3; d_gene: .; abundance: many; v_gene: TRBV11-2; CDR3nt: TGTGCCAGCAGCTTCCGGGGGATCCCTGGAAACACCATATATTTT; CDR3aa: CASSFRGIPGNTIYF
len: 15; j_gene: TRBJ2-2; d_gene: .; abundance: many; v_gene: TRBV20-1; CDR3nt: TGCAGTGCTAGCCAAGGGCGGAAAAACACCGGGGAGCTGTTTTTT; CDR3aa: CSASQGRKNTGELFF
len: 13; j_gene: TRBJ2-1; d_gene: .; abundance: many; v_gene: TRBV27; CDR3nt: TGTGCCAACAACAGGGATTTCTACAATGAGCAGTTCTTC; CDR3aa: CANNRDFYNEQFF
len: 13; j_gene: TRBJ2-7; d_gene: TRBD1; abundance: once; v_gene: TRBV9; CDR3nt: TGTGCCAGCAGCGTTACAGGGGTCGGCGAGCAGTACTTC; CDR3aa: CASSVTGVGEQYF
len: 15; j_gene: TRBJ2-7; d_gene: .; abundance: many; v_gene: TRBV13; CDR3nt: TGTGCCAGCAGCCCCAACGCCCGGGGATACTACGAGCAGTACTTC; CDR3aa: CASSPNARGYYEQYF
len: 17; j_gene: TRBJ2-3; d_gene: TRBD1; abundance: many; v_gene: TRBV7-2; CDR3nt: TGTGCCAGCAGCCGACGATCGACAGGGGCCGCCGGAGATACGCAGTATTTT; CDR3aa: CASSRRSTGAAGDTQYF
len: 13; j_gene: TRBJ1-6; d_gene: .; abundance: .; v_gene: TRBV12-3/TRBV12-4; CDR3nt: TGTGCCAGCAGTTTGGGCCTTAATTCAACCCTCCACTTT; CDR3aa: CASSLGLNSTLHF
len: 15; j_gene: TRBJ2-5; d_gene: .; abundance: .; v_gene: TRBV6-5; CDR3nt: TGTGCCAGCAGTTACTCTTTGGGGGGCGGGGAGACCCAGTACTTC; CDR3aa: CASSYSLGGGETQYF
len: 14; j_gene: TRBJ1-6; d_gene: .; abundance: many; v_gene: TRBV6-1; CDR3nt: TGTGCCAGCAGTACCGGGGCTGACAATTCACCCCTCCACTTT; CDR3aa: CASSTGADNSPLHF
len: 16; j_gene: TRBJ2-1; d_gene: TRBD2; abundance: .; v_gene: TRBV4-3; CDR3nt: TGCGCCAGCAGCCAAGATTGGACTAGCGGGGGACCTGAGCAGTTCTTC; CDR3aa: CASSQDWTSGGPEQFF
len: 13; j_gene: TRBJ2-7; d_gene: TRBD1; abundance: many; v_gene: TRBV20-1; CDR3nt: TGCAGTGCTAGAGTGACAGGGCCCTACGAGCAGTACTTC; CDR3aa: CSARVTGPYEQYF
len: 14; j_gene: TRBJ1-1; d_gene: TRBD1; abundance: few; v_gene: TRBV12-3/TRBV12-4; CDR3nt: TGTGCCAGCAGTCATAGACAGGGAGGCACTGAAGCTTTCTTT; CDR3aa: CASSHRQGGTEAFF
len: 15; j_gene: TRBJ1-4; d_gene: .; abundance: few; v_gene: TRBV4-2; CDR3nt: TGTGCCAGCAGCCACGGCGCTAAGGTCCTCGAAAAACTGTTTTTT; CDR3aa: CASSHGAKVLEKLFF
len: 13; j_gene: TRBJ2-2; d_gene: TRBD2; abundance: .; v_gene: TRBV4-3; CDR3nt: TGCGCCGTCGGGGGGATGAACACCGGGGAGCTGTTTTTT; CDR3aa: CAVGGMNTGELFF
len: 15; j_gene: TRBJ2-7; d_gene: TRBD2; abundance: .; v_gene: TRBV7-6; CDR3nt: TGTGCCAGCAGCTTAGAGGGTACTAGCGGGGGCGAGCAGTACTTC; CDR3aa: CASSLEGTSGGEQYF
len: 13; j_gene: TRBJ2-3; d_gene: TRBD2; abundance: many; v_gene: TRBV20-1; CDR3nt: TGCAGTGATATGCTAGCGGGGGAAGATACGCAGTATTTT; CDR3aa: CSDMLAGEDTQYF
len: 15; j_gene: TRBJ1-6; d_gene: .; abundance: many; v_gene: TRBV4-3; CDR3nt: TGCGCCAGCAGCCAAGATATGTCAGGGCGGTCACCCCTCCACTTT; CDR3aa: CASSQDMSGRSPLHF
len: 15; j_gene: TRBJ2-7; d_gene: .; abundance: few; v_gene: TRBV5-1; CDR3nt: TGCGCCAGCAGCATACATGGGGACACCTCCTACGAGCAGTACTTC; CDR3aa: CASSIHGDTSYEQYF
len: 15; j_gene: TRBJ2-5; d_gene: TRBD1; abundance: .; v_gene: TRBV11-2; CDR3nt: TGTGCCAGCAGCGGGGCGCCGGGACAGAAAGAGACCCAGTACTTC; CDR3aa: CASSGAPGQKETQYF
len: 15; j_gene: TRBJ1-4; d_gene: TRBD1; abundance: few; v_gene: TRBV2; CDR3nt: TGTGCCAGCAGGAGCAGGGGGACAACTAATGAAAAACTGTTTTTT; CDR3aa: CASRSRGTTNEKLFF
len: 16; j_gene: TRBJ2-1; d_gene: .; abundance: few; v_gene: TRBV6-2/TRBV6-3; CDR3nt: TGTGCCAGCAGTTACTCGAGGGACCTCTCCTACAATGAGCAGTTCTTC; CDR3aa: CASSYSRDLSYNEQFF
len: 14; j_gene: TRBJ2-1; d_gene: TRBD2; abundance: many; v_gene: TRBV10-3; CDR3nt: TGTGCCATCAGTGAGGGGTTAGCGGGAGGGCCGCAGTTCTTC; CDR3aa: CAISEGLAGGPQFF